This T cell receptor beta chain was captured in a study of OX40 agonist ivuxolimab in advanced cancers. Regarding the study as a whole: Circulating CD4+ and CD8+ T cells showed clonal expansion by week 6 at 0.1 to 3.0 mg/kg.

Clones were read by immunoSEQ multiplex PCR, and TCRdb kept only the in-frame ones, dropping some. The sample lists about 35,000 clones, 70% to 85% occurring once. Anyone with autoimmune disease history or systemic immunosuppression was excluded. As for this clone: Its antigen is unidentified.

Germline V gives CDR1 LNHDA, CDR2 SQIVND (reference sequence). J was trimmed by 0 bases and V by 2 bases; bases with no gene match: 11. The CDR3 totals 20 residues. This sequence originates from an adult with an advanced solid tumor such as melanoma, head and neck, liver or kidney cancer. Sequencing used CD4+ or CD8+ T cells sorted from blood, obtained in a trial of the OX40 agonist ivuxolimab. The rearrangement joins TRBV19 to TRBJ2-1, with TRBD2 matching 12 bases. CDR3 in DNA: TGTGCCAGTAGTATAATGGGACTAGCGGGCCCAGTAAGCTCCTACAATGAGCAGTTCTTC. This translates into CASSIMGLAGPVSSYNEQFF.